The T cell receptor (beta chain) under discussion was sequenced for a study of cytotoxic CD8 clonotypes in ibrutinib-treated CLL. With regard to this clone: Its antigen is still unknown.

General study points: Public clonotypes were rare and shrank or held steady on treatment. Sampling times, which were not matched between the groups, differed between sustained-remission patients and progressing patients.

This CDR3 is built from 17 residues. V shed 3 bases and J 5 bases; nucleotides not matched to a gene: 11. Germline CDR1 is SGHNT and CDR2 is YYREEE (reference sequence). Depth targeted 1 in 200,000 to 1 in 1 million T cells, averaging 10x coverage per clonotype. Here immunoSEQ multiplex PCR was the method, and the copy in TCRdb shows in-frame clones only, minus some. The sample carries 110,000 to 150,000 clones, 60% to 85% recorded once. The sequence was collected from a human donor with chronic lymphocytic leukemia. Sequencing was performed on PBMCs, taken after 24 months of ibrutinib treatment. This rearrangement joins TRBV5-4 to TRBJ2-5; 12 bases map to TRBD2. The CDR3 sequence: CASSSTLAGGVVETQYF. CDR3 bases: TGTGCCAGCAGCTCGACCCTAGCGGGAGGGGTCGTGGAGACCCAGTACTTC.